This T cell receptor beta chain appears in the sequencing data of a study of shared clonotypes between healthy human individuals. Study-level results: In four donors, around 4.8% of naive CD4 clonotypes appeared in common. Richness estimates generally favored naive over memory subsets.

In the case of this clone: The antigen remains unidentified.

TCRdb keeps only in-frame clones here, not all; method: immunoSEQ multiplex PCR. The profile shows over 1.5 million clones, approximately 98% of them singletons. This CDR3 is 14 amino acids long. Between the trimmed V and J ends, which lost 5 bases and 2 bases, there was a span of 12 bases. CDR1 is SGHTA, CDR2 FQGTGA, per germline. Material for sequencing was naive CD4+ T cells sorted from blood. Subset: CD45RA+ positively selected. The receptor comes from a man aged 25 to 40 in good health. The chain has TRBV7-3 and TRBJ2-5; the D gene is possibly TRBD2 (5 bases). The CDR3: CASSPTGIQETQYF. CDR3 DNA sequence: TGTGCCAGCAGCCCAACGGGGATACAAGAGACCCAGTACTTC.